These 2 T cell receptor beta chains were sequenced from one sample in a study of blood T cell repertoires in COVID-19. The data were produced by immunoSEQ multiplex PCR, yet TCRdb's version contains in-frame clones alone and is incomplete. The sample contains 220,000 or so clones, almost 85% of which appear only once. Sequenced: peripheral blood. The receptor source for this set is an elderly woman with acute or convalescent COVID-19.

Here the CDR3 reads CASSIRAGNGGYTF. In DNA, the CDR3 is TGTGCCAGTAGTATACGCGCCGGGAATGGCGGCTACACCTTC. This chain connects TRBV19 to TRBJ1-2; D remains ambiguous. The germline V gene encodes CDR1 LNHDA and CDR2 SQIVND (reference sequence). There are 14 residues in the CDR3. Trimming cost V 2 bases and J 8 bases, with 15 bases left between them.

The V and J genes are TRBV4-1 and TRBJ1-5; 9 bases fit TRBD1. The CDR3 covers 16 residues. Per germline, CDR1 MGHRA and CDR2 YSYEKL. The V segment lost 1 base and the J segment 7 bases; nucleotides outside the gene matches: 8. The CDR3 nucleotides read TGCGCCAGCAGCCAAGCTTTGGGACAGGGTAGGCAGCCCCAGCATTTT. This gives the protein CASSQALGQGRQPQHF.